The 11 T cell receptor beta chains below all came from one sample that was sequenced in a study of blood T cell repertoires in COVID-19. This table comes from immunoSEQ multiplex PCR, and its TCRdb copy is limited to in-frame clones, with some not included. Of 130,000 or so clones detected, 84% appear once; the ten largest clones hold 2% to 3%. The specimen sequenced was PBMCs or T cells enriched from blood (not recorded which). Receptor source: a man aged 35 to 55 with acute COVID-19.

This rearrangement joins TRBV7-2 to TRBJ2-7, with D uncertain. CDR3 length: 11 residues. Germline V gives CDR1 SGHTA, CDR2 FQGNSA. Between the trimmed V and J ends, which lost 5 bases and 6 bases, there was a span of 8 bases. The CDR3: CASSPKSEQYF. CDR3 sequence (DNA): TGTGCCAGCAGCCCCAAGAGCGAGCAGTACTTC.

V and J are TRBV7-9 and TRBJ2-6; D is undetermined. Deletions cut 5 bases from V and 1 base from J, with 9 bases between. Per germline, CDR1 SEHNR and CDR2 FQNEAQ (reference sequence). The CDR3 sequence is 15 residues long. The CDR3 region is CASSPRRSGANVLTF. DNA of the CDR3: TGTGCCAGCAGCCCCAGAAGATCTGGGGCCAACGTCCTGACTTTC.

This clone was seen a single time. V usage is TRBV7-2 and J usage is TRBJ2-3; D possibly corresponds to TRBD2 (6 bases). V lost 3 bases, J lost 6 bases, and 16 bases lay in between. CDR1 is SGHTA and CDR2 is FQGNSA in the germline V gene. The CDR3 loop spans 15 amino acids. The CDR3 loop reads CASSFSSGSGDTQYF. As DNA, the CDR3 is TGTGCCAGCAGCTTTTCGTCCGGGAGTGGCGATACGCAGTATTTT.

The CDR3 DNA sequence: TGTGCCAGCCGTAATCCCAATTCACCCCTCCACTTT. As protein: CASRNPNSPLHF. The chain combines TRBV7-9 with TRBJ1-6; no definite D call. V dropped 8 bases and J dropped 7 bases, with 9 bases sitting between them. Germline V gives CDR1 SEHNR, CDR2 FQNEAQ (reference sequence). The CDR3 runs to 12 residues.

The rearrangement links TRBV6-5 to TRBJ1-5; D is unclear. The CDR3 sequence is 12 residues long. In germline, CDR1 is MNHEY, CDR2 SVGAGI. V was shortened by 8 bases and J by 6 bases, with 11 bases between the two germline ends. The CDR3 sequence is CASGSRGQPQHF. The CDR3 nucleotides are TGTGCCAGCGGTTCAAGAGGTCAGCCCCAGCATTTT.

The V call is TRBV11-2, the J call TRBJ1-3; tentative D call: TRBD1 (5 bases). CDR1 is SGHAT, CDR2 FQNNGV, per germline. The CDR3 has 15 residues. Trimming left V 1 base short and J 0 bases short, with 7 bases between. For the CDR3, the DNA is TGTGCCAGCAGCTTAGCGGGGGACTCTGGAAACACCATATATTTT. This gives the protein CASSLAGDSGNTIYF.

The chain joins TRBV19 to TRBJ1-1; 7 bases are a match to TRBD1. J lost 1 base, V lost 5 bases, and 7 bases had no gene match. There are 15 residues in the CDR3. Germline V CDR1 and CDR2: LNHDA, SQIVND (reference sequence). CDR3 sequence (DNA): TGTGCCAGTAGTGACCTCAGGACAGGGAACACTGAAGCTTTCTTT. Protein: CASSDLRTGNTEAFF.

The CDR3 spells CASSLFPSGETQYF. The CDR3 bases are TGTGCCAGCAGCTTGTTTCCTTCAGGGGAGACCCAGTACTTC. The chain uses TRBV5-5 and TRBJ2-5; possible D gene TRBD1, 5 bases. This CDR3 has 14 amino acids. V lost 1 base and J lost 5, with 12 bases in between. Germline loops: CDR1 SGHKS, CDR2 YYEKEE (reference sequence).

The chain recombines TRBV9 with TRBJ2-3, with 9 nucleotides matching TRBD1. CDR3 length: 16 residues. Germline CDR1 SGDLS, CDR2 YYNGEE. With V trimmed by 4 bases and J by 4 bases, 10 bases remained unmatched. CDR3 residues: CASSTFPGTGPDTQYF. The CDR3 nucleotides are TGTGCCAGCAGCACGTTCCCCGGGACAGGGCCAGATACGCAGTATTTT.

J is TRBJ2-3 and V is TRBV9; 10 nucleotides agree with TRBD1. CDR1 is SGDLS, CDR2 YYNGEE, per germline. The trim removed 4 bases at V and 1 base at J, leaving 9 bases unmatched. This CDR3 is 17 amino acids long. CDR3 protein: CASSYFPGTGGTDTQYF. CDR3 coding DNA: TGTGCCAGCAGCTATTTTCCCGGGACAGGGGGCACAGATACGCAGTATTTT.

The chain links TRBV18 to TRBJ2-1; D possibly corresponds to TRBD2 (6 bases). Germline assignment: CDR1 KGHSH and CDR2 LQKENI. V shed 4 bases and J shed 7 bases, with 11 bases lying between them. The CDR3 spans 13 residues. DNA for the CDR3: TGTGCCAGCTCACTTGGGACTCAGAATGAGCAGTTCTTC. Protein product: CASSLGTQNEQFF.